Each of the 14 T cell receptor beta chains below was sequenced from the same sample in a study of CD8 T cells in Susac syndrome. Reverse transcription used about 0.45 to 1 ug RNA and random hexamers. Each CDR3 protein is one row after TCRdb ran MiXCR on the immunoSEQ multiplex PCR reads. The data contain 65,000 to 95,000 distinct CDR3 sequences, 94% of them singletons. Sequenced sample: CD8+ T cells from PBMCs. The receptors here all came from a human donor with Susac syndrome.

The J gene is TRBJ2-5, the V gene TRBV12-3 or TRBV12-4; 8 positions match TRBD1. This CDR3 has 15 residues. Trimming at V came to 6 bases and at J to 5 bases, leaving 11 bases not matched to a gene. The CDR3 region has the DNA TGTGCCAGCAGCCACCTTGGACAGGGTGTGGAGACCCAGTACTTC. Its translation is CASSHLGQGVETQYF.

This CDR3 reads CASSVGAAVSYNEQFF. For the CDR3, the DNA is TGTGCCAGCAGCGTAGGAGCGGCAGTTTCCTACAATGAGCAGTTCTTC. The chain carries TRBV9 and TRBJ2-1, with a possible D match to TRBD2 (5 bases). Germline CDR1 and CDR2: SGDLS and YYNGEE. V lost 0 bases, J lost 1 base, and 11 bases lay in between. This CDR3 has 16 residues.

The rearrangement uses TRBV15 and TRBJ2-2, with 8 bases that match TRBD1. The J segment lost 7 bases and the V segment lost 5 bases, leaving 6 bases of the junction unmatched. This CDR3 is built from 14 residues. Germline values: CDR1 LNHNV, CDR2 YYDKDF (reference sequence). CDR3 sequence: CATSGGQGHGELFF. In DNA form, the CDR3 reads TGTGCCACCAGCGGTGGACAGGGACACGGGGAGCTGTTTTTT.

The chain recombines TRBV7-3 with TRBJ2-4, with D possibly being TRBD1 (6 bases). V shed 5 bases and J shed 6 bases, with 11 bases lying between them. This CDR3 is 13 amino acids long. Germline loops: CDR1 SGHTA, CDR2 FQGTGA. CDR3 DNA sequence: TGTGCCAGCAGCCCCGAAGGGGGAAACATTCAGTACTTC. As protein: CASSPEGGNIQYF.

CDR3 nucleotides: TGTGCCAGCAGTTCAGGGGGACAGGGGTACTCTGGGGCCAACGTCCTGACTTTC. Translating gives CASSSGGQGYSGANVLTF. This chain uses TRBV27 with TRBJ2-6; TRBD1 aligns across 10 bases. With V trimmed by 4 bases and J by 0 bases, 6 bases remained unmatched. This CDR3 has 18 amino acids. Per germline, CDR1 MNHEY and CDR2 SMNVEV (reference sequence).

The V and J genes are TRBV2 and TRBJ1-2; D not certain. The CDR3 runs 15 residues. Germline assignment: CDR1 SNHLY and CDR2 FYNNEI. Trimming took 6 bases from V and 4 from J, leaving 18 bases between them. CDR3 residues: CASRATGVDSYGYTF. CDR3 in DNA: TGTGCCAGCAGGGCAACTGGGGTGGACTCCTATGGCTACACCTTC.

The chain has TRBV7-9 and TRBJ2-7, with D tentatively TRBD2 (5 bases). This CDR3 has 12 residues. V gave up 8 bases and J gave up 12 bases, with 20 bases separating them. Germline CDR1 SEHNR, CDR2 FQNEAQ (reference sequence). The CDR3 nucleotides are TGTGCCAGCCTAAACGCCGGACTCCCCGGGTACTTC. Amino acid sequence: CASLNAGLPGYF.

The sample holds a few counts of this clonotype. The V and J genes are TRBV3-1 and TRBJ2-7, with D perhaps matching TRBD1 (5 bases). Germline V gene lookup returns CDR1 LGHDT and CDR2 YNNKEL (reference sequence). The CDR3 covers 15 residues. Trimming removed 0 bases from V and 1 base from J, with 10 bases in between. Here the CDR3 DNA reads TGTGCCAGCAGCCAAGATCGCCAGGGATCCTACGAGCAGTACTTC. It is translated as CASSQDRQGSYEQYF.

This chain connects TRBV6-2 or TRBV6-3 to TRBJ1-2, with 7 nucleotides matching TRBD1. The CDR3 length is 15 residues. V gave up 7 bases and J gave up 8 bases; unmatched junction bases: 16. Germline values: CDR1 MNHEY, CDR2 SVGEGT. CDR3 sequence (DNA): TGTGCCAGCAACGAGCGGGGACAGTCGGTTTTCGGCTACACCTTC. Protein product: CASNERGQSVFGYTF.

This chain joins TRBV7-9 and TRBJ2-1, with 8 bases that match TRBD1. CDR1 and CDR2 (germline): SEHNR, FQNEAQ (reference sequence). The CDR3 is 15 residues long. Unmatched junction bases numbered 8, after V lost 5 bases and J lost 5 bases. CDR3 coding DNA: TGTGCCAGCAGCATCCCGGGGGACAGGAACAATGAGCAGTTCTTC. This codes for CASSIPGDRNNEQFF.

This clonotype appeared a single time. The chain links TRBV30 to TRBJ1-1; D not certain. The length of the CDR3 is 13 residues. V lost 6 bases to trimming and J lost 5 bases, with 16 bases between them. CDR1 is GTSNPN, CDR2 SVGIG, per germline (reference sequence). This chain's CDR3 is CACLATAVTEAFF. The CDR3 region has the DNA TGTGCCTGCTTAGCGACCGCCGTTACTGAAGCTTTCTTT.

This chain links TRBV25-1 with TRBJ1-1; the match to TRBD1 covers 7 bases. V was pared by 6 bases and J by 3 bases, with 4 bases of the junction left unmatched. The CDR3 covers 13 residues. Germline V gives CDR1 MGHDK, CDR2 SYGVNS. The CDR3 sequence is CASRSTGYTEAFF. For the CDR3, the DNA is TGTGCCAGCAGATCGACAGGGTACACTGAAGCTTTCTTT.

The gene calls are TRBV7-9 and TRBJ1-2, with D perhaps TRBD1 (5 bases). V lost 5 bases and J 6 bases, leaving 13 bases between the germline ends. The CDR3 extends over 13 amino acids. Germline lookup yields CDR1 SEHNR and CDR2 FQNEAQ (reference sequence). The CDR3 protein is CASSTGTVNGYTF. The CDR3 DNA follows: TGTGCCAGCAGCACCGGGACCGTGAATGGCTACACCTTC. The full variable domain, its missing parts supplied by reference TRBV7-9 and TRBJ1-2, is DTGVSQNPRHKITKRGQNVTFRCDPISEHNRLYWYRQTLGQGPEFLTYFQNEAQLEKSRLLSDRFSAERPKGSFSTLEIQRTEQGDSAMYLCASSTGTVNGYTFGSGTRLTVV.

This sequence joins TRBV12-3 or TRBV12-4 and TRBJ2-7; TRBD2 matches at 8 bases. The J segment lost 2 bases and the V segment lost 6 bases, leaving 6 bases of the junction unmatched. The CDR3 is 14 amino acids. In DNA form, the CDR3 reads TGTGCCAGCAGGTCTTCGGGGGGGACCTACGAGCAGTACTTC. It encodes CASRSSGGTYEQYF.